A single TCR beta chain is shown here with its context. Antigen: not known. The data originate from a study of cytomegalovirus exposure and HLA in healthy donors. Findings and caveats of the study: Among TCR beta chains, those listed as cytomegalovirus-associated numbered about 160. Among TCR beta chains of equal frequency, HLA-associated ones were more clonally expanded in a later analysis.

This CDR3 is 13 amino acids long. The V and J ends lost 3 bases and 4 bases respectively, with 7 bases between them. Per the germline V gene, CDR1 is LNHDA and CDR2 is SQIVND (reference sequence). PCR employed 60 Vbeta and 13 Jbeta primers. Profiled with immunoSEQ multiplex PCR; TCRdb holds only in-frame clones, not every one. The data contain fewer than 200,000 clones, roughly 78% of them singletons. The chain links TRBV19 to TRBJ1-5, with D uncertain. This sequence originates from a boy aged 5-17 years in good health and CMV-seronegative. Sequencing was carried out using PBMCs. CDR3 nucleotides: TGTGCCAGTAGTATTTCCCTGAATCAGCCCCAGCATTTT. It specifies CASSISLNQPQHF.